What follows are 7 T cell receptor beta chains derived from one specimen sequenced in a study of patients and donors after allogeneic stem cell transplantation. MiXCR, applied by TCRdb to the RT-PCR reads, yields one record per CDR3 protein. The sample records 410,000 or so distinct CDR3 sequences, 16% being singletons. Sample: blood, either unsorted or a sorted T cell fraction (not recorded which). The receptor set was obtained from a human donor who was either an allogeneic HSCT recipient or a stem cell or donor lymphocyte infusion donor (not recorded which). It is not recorded whose cells these are; they may come from a transplant donor.

This clonotype was counted only a few times. This rearrangement joins TRBV10-2 to TRBJ1-1; 8 bases match TRBD1. V was pared by 2 bases and J by 3 bases, with 5 bases of the junction left unmatched. This CDR3 spans 15 amino acids. The germline gives CDR1 WSHSY, CDR2 SAAADI. The CDR3: CASSEPGGADTEAFF. DNA for the CDR3: TGCGCCAGCAGTGAGCCAGGGGGCGCAGACACTGAAGCTTTCTTT.

The chain joins TRBV15 to TRBJ1-2; D call uncertain. With 3 bases removed from V and 5 bases from J, the gap between germline ends came to 10 bases. Germline lookup yields CDR1 LNHNV and CDR2 YYDKDF (reference sequence). This CDR3 is 13 amino acids long. The CDR3 nucleotides are TGTGCCACCAGCAGGGACGGGCAGTATGGCTACACCTTC. As protein: CATSRDGQYGYTF.

This clonotype was recorded a few times. The chain couples TRBV6-1 to TRBJ2-1; 14 bases are shared with TRBD2. The CDR3 length is 15 residues. The V segment lost 6 bases and the J segment 13 bases; nucleotides outside the gene matches: 11. Germline V lookup: CDR1 MNHNS, CDR2 SASEGT. Written as DNA, the CDR3 is TGTGCCAGCAGGACGACCGGACTAGCGGGAGGCCTACAGTTCTTC. Amino acids: CASRTTGLAGGLQFF.

The chain joins TRBV24-1 to TRBJ2-1; D perhaps matches TRBD1 (6 bases). Germline V lookup: CDR1 KGHDR, CDR2 SFDVKD. V was trimmed by 10 bases and J by 6 bases, leaving 15 bases between them. The CDR3 is made up of 13 amino acids. CDR3 amino acids: CATSGELINEQFF. The DNA of the CDR3 is TGTGCCACGTCAGGGGAACTTATCAATGAGCAGTTCTTC.

This clonotype was counted between two and nine times. The rearrangement joins TRBV4-3 to TRBJ1-3; D is unresolved. Trimming removed 0 bases at V and 2 bases at J, with 11 bases between. CDR3 length: 16 residues. CDR1 and CDR2 from the germline V gene are LGHNA and YSLEER. DNA of the CDR3: TGCGCCAGCAGCCAAGATCTCTGGGGTGCTGGAAACACCATATATTTT. Translated: CASSQDLWGAGNTIYF.

The DNA for the CDR3 is TGTGCCAGCAGAGGGAGACAGGGATTCTACGAGCAGTACTTC. Protein sequence: CASRGRQGFYEQYF. This chain uses TRBV27 with TRBJ2-7; TRBD1 matches at 7 bases. The germline gives CDR1 MNHEY, CDR2 SMNVEV (reference sequence). The CDR3 contains 14 residues. J lost 3 bases, V lost 6 bases, and 8 bases had no gene match.

V gene TRBV5-5 combines with J gene TRBJ1-3; D unresolved. The CDR3 consists of 13 residues. Germline assignment: CDR1 SGHKS and CDR2 YYEKEE (reference sequence). The V gene lost 2 bases and the J gene lost 0 bases, with 3 bases spanning the gap. The CDR3 sequence: CASSLFSGNTIYF. The DNA for the CDR3 is TGTGCCAGCAGCTTATTCTCTGGAAACACCATATATTTT.